This T cell receptor (beta chain) was retrieved from a study of identical twins (dated by TCRdb to 2015 to 2016). At the level of the whole study: To test whether fetal clonotypes persist, the study used deep sequencing on TCR alpha and beta repertoires from monozygotic twins, unrelated adults of various ages, and cord blood. To rule out contamination, the twin experiments were replicated at different times with different library preparation protocols. Beyond this particular receptor, the publication reports: Fewer insertions were carried by abundant cord blood beta clonotypes, a similar but weaker trend appeared in young adult naive repertoires, and no such trend appeared in memory repertoires. In monozygotic twins, recombination models systematically underestimated out-of-frame TCR alpha sharing, but the models matched the sharing seen between unrelated individuals. A weaker excess of twin sharing was found in beta out-of-frame sequences because the signal-to-noise ratio was lowered by fewer shared sequences. Compared with coincidental sharing between unrelated individuals, an excess of low generation-probability sequences was observed among out-of-frame TCR alpha sequences shared between twins. Because the same donors could not be followed over many years, conclusions were based on cross-sectional statistical analysis. Invariant T cells such as MAIT and iNKT could partly confound zero-insertion analyses, although diverse VJ usage argued against such confounding for most clonotypes.

Details on this clonotype: The antigen this receptor binds is unknown. Qualities for individual bases were not recorded, and no much larger clone is one base off.

Only healthy Caucasian donors were included. Three unrelated non-twin adults were also sequenced: a male aged 18 to 30, a male aged 50 to 60 and a female aged 50 to 60. Using Miltenyi CD45RO+ enrichment and human naive T-cell isolation kits, memory (CD45RO+) and naive T cells were isolated from PBMC. The receptor library was made with 5' RACE. The run used an Illumina HiSeq 2000. Template switching introduced a universal primer binding site; the final cDNA contained a unique molecular identifier, enabling accurate counting of TCR cDNA molecules. Specific primers in the conserved constant-segment region were used to synthesize first-strand cDNA for TCR alpha and beta chains. Each cDNA library was double barcoded, with a SMART-Mk sample barcode plus Illumina barcodes, to control for contamination. TruSeq adapter sequences and Illumina sample barcodes were added in two successive PCR steps. The Illumina HiSeq platform was used with custom primers to sequence TCR alpha and beta cDNA libraries. From the authors' description of their analysis: MiGEC processed the raw reads to extract unique molecular identifiers, while MiXCR was used to determine the CDR3 positions. For each individual, recombination models were inferred using an EM algorithm with the repgenHMM and IGoR tools. Shared clonotypes were analyzed with the tcR package in R, and sharing was normalized by the product of cloneset sizes. To study raw recombination without the effects of thymic and clonal selection, out-of-frame nonproductive sequences were analyzed. The public reads were reprocessed in TCRdb via fastp at Q25 and MiXCR, keeping in-frame beta chains. Every distinct CDR3 protein forms one entry, paired with its most common genes and DNA. The V and J calls and clone size are TCRdb's, not the authors'. Counted in this sample were 450,000 or so distinct CDR3 sequences; roughly 18% of them appeared once. Around 10% of the sample lies in the top ten.

Taken from the germline V gene, the CDR1 and CDR2 loops are MDHEN and SYDVKM. Here V drops 3 bases and J drops 1 base, and the junction holds 11 bases not matched to any gene. From its cysteine to its phenylalanine, the CDR3 spans 19 amino acids. CDR3 DNA is the only sequence kept; it has 57 bases, read in frame from the first base. The chain links TRBV28 with TRBJ2-1, with TRBD2 matching 11 junction bases. The TCR sequence derives from a man aged 45-65 years in good health. Sequenced sample: naive T cells sorted from blood. The cell subset or site label, as the study defines it: cells isolated with a human naive T-cell isolation kit. CDR3 sequence: CASSFPRLAGSWSYNEQFF. In nucleotide form, the sequence is TGTGCCAGCAGTTTTCCGAGACTAGCGGGAAGTTGGTCCTACAATGAGCAGTTCTTC.